The 5 T cell receptor beta chains below come from one sample, sequenced in a study of T cells in Graves' hyperthyroidism and ophthalmopathy. What was amplified from RNA transcripts were TCR beta CDR3 regions. The TCR CDR3 first-round RT-PCR relied on the HTBI primer set. Via MiXCR, TCRdb re-called the multiplex PCR reads, giving one row per CDR3 protein. Of roughly 180,000 distinct CDR3 sequences in the sample, approximately 17% are singletons; the top ten hold approximately 28%. Material for sequencing was blood. Source of these receptors: a woman in her 50s with Graves' hyperthyroidism.

Ten or more counts support this clonotype. This rearrangement joins TRBV15 to TRBJ1-4, with no clear D. In germline, CDR1 is LNHNV, CDR2 YYDKDF (reference sequence). There are 14 residues in the CDR3. V gave up 1 base and J gave up 7 bases, with 10 bases separating them. CDR3: CATSRGGLREKLFF. For the CDR3, the DNA is TGTGCCACCAGCAGAGGAGGGCTTCGTGAAAAACTGTTTTTT.

Ten or more counts support this clonotype. This sequence joins TRBV7-9 and TRBJ2-2; a possible D gene is TRBD1 (7 bases). This CDR3 region has 15 residues. Trimming left V 0 bases short and J 7 bases short, with 12 bases between. Germline V lookup: CDR1 SEHNR, CDR2 FQNEAQ (reference sequence). Here the CDR3 reads CASSLATGTGGELFF. CDR3 coding DNA: TGTGCCAGCAGCTTAGCGACAGGGACTGGCGGGGAGCTGTTTTTT.

This clonotype was seen repeatedly, ten times or more. This chain connects TRBV9 to TRBJ2-5; D remains unclear. In germline, CDR1 is SGDLS, CDR2 YYNGEE. This CDR3 has 14 amino acids. V was cut by 0 bases and J by 0 bases, with 6 bases left in between. The CDR3 protein is CASSVAEYQETQYF. CDR3 coding DNA: TGTGCCAGCAGCGTAGCTGAGTACCAAGAGACCCAGTACTTC. Variable domain in full (rest from reference TRBV9 and TRBJ2-5): DSGVTQTPKHLITATGQRVTLRCSPRSGDLSVYWYQQSLDQGLQFLIQYYNGEERAKGNILERFSAQQFPDLHSELNLSSLELGDSALYFCASSVAEYQETQYFGPGTRLLVL.

The chain recombines TRBV28 with TRBJ1-1; 7 nucleotides align to TRBD1. V lost 9 bases, J lost 4 bases, and 11 bases stayed unmatched. CDR3 length: 14 residues. Germline lookup yields CDR1 MDHEN and CDR2 SYDVKM. CDR3 sequence reads: CASKDRERGTEAFF. The CDR3 DNA follows: TGTGCCAGTAAAGACAGGGAAAGGGGCACTGAAGCTTTCTTT.

This clonotype was seen repeatedly, ten times or more. The chain combines TRBV7-9 with TRBJ1-6; possibly TRBD1 for D (5 bases). The CDR3 spans 19 residues. V was pared by 6 bases and J by 6 bases, with 27 bases between. The germline gives CDR1 SEHNR, CDR2 FQNEAQ (reference sequence). CDR3 region: CASRREEPWGLEGNSPLHF. The CDR3, as DNA: TGTGCCAGCAGACGAGAGGAACCTTGGGGGTTAGAGGGTAATTCACCCCTCCACTTT. Looking up the rest from reference TRBV7-9 and TRBJ1-6 gives the full variable domain: DTGVSQNPRHKITKRGQNVTFRCDPISEHNRLYWYRQTLGQGPEFLTYFQNEAQLEKSRLLSDRFSAERPKGSFSTLEIQRTEQGDSAMYLCASRREEPWGLEGNSPLHFGNGTRLTVT.